This T cell receptor (beta chain) came from a study of blood T cells in healthy people across ages. This clonotype has a handful of counts. Its antigen is not identified. Study-wide results and limits: Researchers judged that diversity estimates from one million T cells fell short of true values. Naive and antigen-experienced cells could not be conclusively compared, given unsorted PBMCs. A roughly linear fall in TCR beta diversity per million T cells was seen with increasing age.

Unmatched junction bases numbered 12, after V lost 0 bases and J lost 2 bases. CDR1 and CDR2 (germline): LGHDT, YNNKEL (reference sequence). This CDR3 has 19 amino acids. Then a second PCR, running roughly 7 to 11 cycles, was carried out with a sample-barcoded 5' primer and a J-beta primer mix. TCRdb reprocessed the 5' RACE reads via MiXCR and lists one record per CDR3 protein. The sample comprises some 640,000 distinct CDR3 sequences, approximately 30% of which are singletons, and less than 20% rests with the top ten. Sequencing was performed on blood. This TCR was recovered from a woman of 80 years or more in good health. The chain joins TRBV3-1 to TRBJ2-3, with TRBD2 identical over 9 bases. This CDR3 reads CASSQDPPQVAGVTDTQYF. The CDR3 DNA follows: TGTGCCAGCAGCCAAGACCCTCCTCAGGTAGCGGGGGTCACAGATACGCAGTATTTT.